These 9 T cell receptor beta chains originate from one sample sequenced in a study of regulatory T cells in long-lasting Graves disease. Time point: persistent/refractory GD, antithyroid drugs over 5 years with positive TRAb. There was RNA extracted from PBMCs, and the TCR library was made from it. Investigators prepared the TCR beta libraries by applying iRepertoire HTBI primers and Arm-PCR of CDR3 regions. A single record per CDR3 protein comes from TCRdb applying MiXCR to the multiplex PCR reads. The sample carries 450,000 or so distinct CDR3 sequences, 22% recorded once. This specimen consisted of peripheral blood mononuclear cells (PBMCs), obtained when the disease was refractory, from a patient treated with antithyroid drugs. The receptor source for this set is a female donor with Graves disease.

The chain recombines TRBV11-2 with TRBJ2-3; 14 nucleotides match TRBD2. Trimming cost V 0 bases and J 6 bases; bases outside gene matches: 2. The CDR3 consists of 16 residues. Germline lookup yields CDR1 SGHAT and CDR2 FQNNGV. The CDR3 spells CASSLEGLAGVDTQYF. CDR3 in DNA: TGTGCCAGCAGCTTAGAGGGACTAGCGGGAGTTGATACGCAGTATTTT.

This clonotype was observed at least ten times. The chain joins TRBV6-5 to TRBJ1-1; D gene unclear. This CDR3 has 14 amino acids. V was cut by 2 bases and J by 1 base, with 8 bases left in between. The germline V gene encodes CDR1 MNHEY and CDR2 SVGAGI. DNA for the CDR3: TGTGCCAGCAGTTACACGGACCCGAACACTGAAGCTTTCTTT. It translates to CASSYTDPNTEAFF.

A single count supports this clonotype. An end of the junction does not agree with germline; a read error may underlie this. In DNA, the CDR3 is TGTGCCAGCAGTTCCCGTACTGAAGCTCTCTTT. This codes for CASSSRTEALF. V is TRBV28 and J is TRBJ1-1; D call uncertain. This CDR3 contains 11 residues. Germline loops: CDR1 MDHEN, CDR2 SYDVKM. Full variable domain (outside the CDR3, taken from reference TRBV28 and TRBJ1-1): DVKVTQSSRYLVKRTGEKVFLECVQDMDHENMFWYRQDPGLGLRLIYFSYDVKMKEKGDIPEGYSVSREKKERFSLILESASTNQTSMYLCASSSRTEALFGQGTRLTVV.

This clonotype was observed at least ten times. V is TRBV28 and J is TRBJ1-1; D remains unclear. Germline lookup yields CDR1 MDHEN and CDR2 SYDVKM. V was clipped by 10 bases and J by 1 base, with 10 bases between them. CDR3 length: 12 amino acids. CDR3 region: CAIYGPNTEAFF. The DNA of the CDR3 is TGTGCCATTTATGGCCCGAACACTGAAGCTTTCTTT.

This clonotype was recorded many times. The chain joins TRBV28 to TRBJ1-2; D is undetermined. The V gene's germline CDR1 is MDHEN and CDR2 SYDVKM. The ends were cut back, 6 bases at V and 1 base at J, with 12 bases in the middle. The CDR3 sequence is 14 residues long. This chain's CDR3 is CASSFSTVNYGYTF. The CDR3 DNA follows: TGTGCCAGCAGCTTTTCGACGGTTAACTATGGCTACACCTTC.

V gene TRBV19 combines with J gene TRBJ2-7; TRBD1 matches 7 bases. The CDR3 spans 14 residues. CDR1 LNHDA and CDR2 SQIVND come from the germline V gene (reference sequence). Losses at the gene ends were 5 bases for V and 3 bases for J; bases not matched to a gene: 7. The CDR3 DNA reads TGTGCCAGTAGTTCCTCCGGGACAGACTACGAGCAGTACTTC. Translating it yields CASSSSGTDYEQYF.

This clonotype was counted between two and nine times. The V gene is TRBV18, the J gene TRBJ1-1; 9 bases align to TRBD1. The ends lost 6 bases at V and 0 bases at J; junction bases unmatched: 5. CDR3 size: 15 residues. Germline CDR1 KGHSH, CDR2 LQKENI. CDR3 amino acids: CASSWTGDMNTEAFF. In DNA, the CDR3 is TGTGCCAGCTCCTGGACAGGGGACATGAACACTGAAGCTTTCTTT.

V is TRBV5-1 and J is TRBJ1-1; a weak D match, TRBD1 (5 bases). V lost 1 base and J lost 1, with 11 bases in between. Germline loops: CDR1 SGHRS, CDR2 YFSETQ. CDR3 size: 15 residues. The CDR3 sequence is CASSLLAGSNTEAFF. The CDR3 nucleotides read TGCGCCAGCAGCTTGCTCGCAGGGTCGAACACTGAAGCTTTCTTT.

This clonotype was recorded at least ten times. The rearrangement joins TRBV20-1 to TRBJ1-1, with TRBD1 matching over 9 bases. This CDR3 has 15 amino acids. The germline CDR1 and CDR2 sequences are DFQATT and SNEGSKA (reference sequence). The V gene end was trimmed by 0 bases and the J gene end by 4 bases; junction bases not matched to a gene: 6. The CDR3 region is CSARDLDRGGTEAFF. CDR3 nucleotides: TGCAGTGCTAGAGATCTAGACAGGGGGGGCACTGAAGCTTTCTTT.